These 26 T cell receptor beta chains were all obtained from the same sample, sequenced in a study of blood T cell repertoires in COVID-19. This table comes from immunoSEQ multiplex PCR, and its TCRdb copy is limited to in-frame clones, with some not included. The sample has some 150,000 clones, roughly nine tenths seen once; the top ten hold 2.4%. Sequencing used peripheral blood. The receptors derive from a woman aged 70-85 years with acute or convalescent COVID-19.

The V call is TRBV28, the J call TRBJ2-3; 7 bases agree with TRBD1. V gave up 0 bases and J gave up 2 bases; unmatched junction bases: 2. This CDR3 has 15 residues. The germline gives CDR1 MDHEN, CDR2 SYDVKM. The chain's CDR3 is CASSLWGQTTDTQYF. For the CDR3, the DNA is TGTGCCAGCAGTTTATGGGGACAGACCACAGATACGCAGTATTTT.

This chain connects TRBV6-6 to TRBJ2-5; possibly TRBD2 for D (5 bases). The V gene's germline CDR1 is MNHNY and CDR2 SVGAGI (reference sequence). The V end lost 0 bases, the J end lost 4 bases, and 12 bases lay between the germline ends. The CDR3 extends over 15 amino acids. The CDR3 protein is CASSYSRGLGETQYF. The DNA for the CDR3 is TGTGCCAGCAGTTACTCGAGAGGGTTGGGAGAGACCCAGTACTTC.

The chain uses TRBV12-3 or TRBV12-4 and TRBJ1-2, with D unresolved. V was trimmed by 2 bases and J by 2 bases, leaving 6 bases between them. The CDR3 totals 13 residues. CDR3 DNA sequence: TGTGCCAGCAGTTTAACAGAGAACTATGGCTACACCTTC. It translates to CASSLTENYGYTF.

This chain joins TRBV30 and TRBJ1-2; the D gene is possibly TRBD1 (6 bases). The CDR3 is 12 amino acids. In germline, CDR1 is GTSNPN, CDR2 SVGIG (reference sequence). V lost 4 bases and J 4 bases, leaving 10 bases between the germline ends. The CDR3 region has the DNA TGTGCCTGGAACAGGGCCCTCTATGGCTACACCTTC. Its protein is CAWNRALYGYTF. Full variable domain (remainder filled in from reference TRBV30 and TRBJ1-2): SQTIHQWPATLVQPVGSPLSLECTVEGTSNPNLYWYRQAAGRGLQLLFYSVGIGQISSEVPQNLSASRPQDRQFILSSKKLLLSDSGFYLCAWNRALYGYTFGSGTRLTVV.

The chain employs TRBV30 and TRBJ1-5, with D possibly matching TRBD1 (6 bases). Trimming removed 7 bases from V and 4 bases from J, with 14 bases in between. The CDR3 spans 13 residues. The germline CDR1 and CDR2 sequences are GTSNPN and SVGIG (reference sequence). The CDR3 loop reads CAFRQGRNQPQHF. CDR3 nucleotides: TGTGCCTTCAGGCAGGGGAGAAATCAGCCCCAGCATTTT.

The chain has TRBV27 and TRBJ1-3, with TRBD1 matching over 9 bases. CDR3 length: 15 amino acids. Germline V gene sequence: CDR1 MNHEY, CDR2 SMNVEV (reference sequence). The V gene end was trimmed by 5 bases and the J gene end by 5 bases; junction bases not matched to a gene: 7. The CDR3 DNA is TGTGCCAGCAGTCACACCGGGACAGGGCGAAACACCATATATTTT. Translating it yields CASSHTGTGRNTIYF.

This clone occurred a few times. This chain joins TRBV4-1 and TRBJ2-7; the D gene is possibly TRBD1 (6 bases). This CDR3 spans 15 amino acids. Trimming left V 4 bases short and J 1 base short, with 14 bases between. From germline, CDR1 is MGHRA and CDR2 YSYEKL. The CDR3 here is CASSPIGTPSYEQYF. In nucleotides, the CDR3 is TGCGCCAGCAGCCCCATTGGGACACCTTCCTACGAGCAGTACTTC.

The rearrangement links TRBV7-3 to TRBJ2-6; TRBD2 aligns across 10 bases. Per the germline V gene, CDR1 is SGHTA and CDR2 is FQGTGA. The CDR3 is made up of 20 amino acids. J was trimmed by 0 bases and V by 5 bases; bases with no gene match: 13. This CDR3 reads CASSPRISGGAFSGANVLTF. In nucleotides, the CDR3 is TGTGCCAGCAGCCCTCGCATCAGCGGGGGGGCCTTCTCTGGGGCCAACGTCCTGACTTTC.

This clone was seen a handful of times. The chain combines TRBV16 with TRBJ1-2; 7 bases line up with TRBD1. The CDR3 sequence is 14 residues long. CDR1 is KGHSY and CDR2 is FQNENV in the germline V gene. The V gene end was trimmed by 4 bases and the J gene end by 4 bases; junction bases not matched to a gene: 6. The CDR3 DNA sequence: TGTGCCAGCAGCCCACAGGGGTTGATCTATGGCTACACCTTC. Its protein product is CASSPQGLIYGYTF.

The CDR3 loop reads CASSPPAETQYF. The DNA for the CDR3 is TGTGCCAGCTCACCACCGGCAGAGACCCAGTACTTC. The chain combines TRBV18 with TRBJ2-5, with D unclear. This CDR3 is 12 amino acids long. Looked up from germline, CDR1 is KGHSH and CDR2 is LQKENI. The germline V and J ends were trimmed by 0 bases and 4 bases, with 3 bases remaining between them. Drawing the rest from reference TRBV18 and TRBJ2-5, the complete variable domain is NAGVMQNPRHLVRRRGQEARLRCSPMKGHSHVYWYRQLPEEGLKFMVYLQKENIIDESGMPKERFSAEFPKEGPSILRIQQVVRGDSAAYFCASSPPAETQYFGPGTRLLVL.

The gene calls are TRBV6-6 and TRBJ1-5; 7 positions match TRBD1. The CDR3 is 20 residues long. V lost 5 bases, J lost 1 base, and 20 bases stayed unmatched. The germline CDR1 and CDR2 sequences are MNHNY and SVGAGI (reference sequence). This CDR3 reads CASSRPTVDRISVSNQPQHF. The CDR3 DNA reads TGTGCCAGCAGTCGACCCACCGTGGACAGGATTTCAGTGAGCAATCAGCCCCAGCATTTT.

The V gene is TRBV7-9, the J gene TRBJ1-1; 7 bases align to TRBD1. With V trimmed by 5 bases and J by 0 bases, 6 bases remained unmatched. CDR1 SEHNR and CDR2 FQNEAQ come from the germline V gene (reference sequence). The CDR3 consists of 15 residues. As DNA, the CDR3 is TGTGCCAGCAGCCGTTGGGACAGTTTGAACACTGAAGCTTTCTTT. Its translation: CASSRWDSLNTEAFF.

The chain has TRBV5-5 and TRBJ1-3, with 7 bases identical to TRBD1. Germline CDR1 and CDR2: SGHKS and YYEKEE (reference sequence). CDR3 length equals 15 residues. V trimming: 4 bases; J trimming: 0 bases; junction bases outside the gene matches: 4. In DNA form, the CDR3 reads TGTGCCAGCAGCCGGGACAGCTACTCTGGAAACACCATATATTTT. This gives the protein CASSRDSYSGNTIYF.

V gene TRBV2 combines with J gene TRBJ2-3; possibly TRBD2 for D (5 bases). The CDR3 covers 16 residues. Trimming left V 4 bases short and J 0 bases short, with 14 bases between. Germline-derived CDR1 and CDR2 are SNHLY and FYNNEI. The CDR3 region has the DNA TGTGCCAGCAGTGTTATGGGAGTAGATAGCACAGATACGCAGTATTTT. This encodes CASSVMGVDSTDTQYF. Full variable domain (outside the CDR3, taken from reference TRBV2 and TRBJ2-3): EPEVTQTPSHQVTQMGQEVILRCVPISNHLYFYWYRQILGQKVEFLVSFYNNEISEKSEIFDDQFSVERPDGSNFTLKIRSTKLEDSAMYFCASSVMGVDSTDTQYFGPGTRLTVL.

J is TRBJ1-1 and V is TRBV7-9, with 9 bases that match TRBD1. V was clipped by 0 bases and J by 5 bases; unmatched bases: 10. Per the germline V gene, CDR1 is SEHNR and CDR2 is FQNEAQ (reference sequence). The CDR3 spans 17 residues. The CDR3 region is CASSLADPGQGETEAFF. The CDR3 nucleotides read TGTGCCAGCAGCTTAGCGGACCCGGGACAGGGAGAGACTGAAGCTTTCTTT. Drawing the rest from reference TRBV7-9 and TRBJ1-1, the complete variable domain is DTGVSQNPRHKITKRGQNVTFRCDPISEHNRLYWYRQTLGQGPEFLTYFQNEAQLEKSRLLSDRFSAERPKGSFSTLEIQRTEQGDSAMYLCASSLADPGQGETEAFFGQGTRLTVV.

Comment on this clone: This same CDR3 is encoded by further DNA sequences in the sample. V is TRBV6-5 and J is TRBJ1-1; the match to TRBD1 covers 10 bases. The germline V gene has CDR1 MNHEY and CDR2 SVGAGI. Unmatched junction bases numbered 5, after V lost 5 bases and J lost 8 bases. The CDR3 spans 13 residues. The chain's CDR3 is CASSPGTGAEAFF. In DNA form, the CDR3 reads TGTGCCAGCAGTCCCGGGACAGGGGCAGAAGCTTTCTTT.

This rearrangement joins TRBV5-1 to TRBJ2-1; D is unclear. Deletions cut 0 bases from V and 7 bases from J, with 14 bases between. The germline V gene has CDR1 SGHRS and CDR2 YFSETQ. This CDR3 has 15 amino acids. DNA for the CDR3: TGCGCCAGCAGCTTGGCCCCGAAACTCGGGAATGAGCAGTTCTTC. Protein sequence: CASSLAPKLGNEQFF.

The V gene is TRBV19, the J gene TRBJ2-1; a weak D match, TRBD1 (5 bases). V lost 9 bases, J lost 4 bases, and 13 bases lay in between. CDR1 and CDR2 (germline): LNHDA, SQIVND (reference sequence). CDR3 length: 13 amino acids. The CDR3 DNA follows: TGTGCCAGCGACAGTGGGTTATACAATGAGCAGTTCTTC. Protein: CASDSGLYNEQFF.

The chain links TRBV5-1 to TRBJ1-2; TRBD1 agrees at 7 bases. The trim removed 5 bases at V and 8 bases at J, leaving 12 bases unmatched. The CDR3 spans 14 residues. The germline V gene encodes CDR1 SGHRS and CDR2 YFSETQ. CDR3 region: CASRTGTVLKGYTF. As DNA, the CDR3 is TGCGCCAGCAGGACCGGGACAGTGCTGAAGGGCTACACCTTC.

V gene TRBV5-8 combines with J gene TRBJ1-3; D is possibly TRBD1 (6 bases). V was pared by 5 bases and J by 4 bases, with 13 bases between. This CDR3 region has 14 residues. Germline CDR1 is SGHTS and CDR2 is YDEGEE. The CDR3 sequence: CASRVSGQGNTIYF. DNA of the CDR3: TGTGCCAGCAGAGTGAGCGGACAGGGAAACACCATATATTTT.

This clone was detected a few times. The chain has TRBV18 and TRBJ1-2; 7 bases align to TRBD1. CDR3 length: 13 amino acids. Germline V gene lookup returns CDR1 KGHSH and CDR2 LQKENI. V dropped 5 bases and J dropped 2; count of bases not matched to a gene: 2. The CDR3 sequence is CASSEGQNYGYTF. CDR3 sequence (DNA): TGTGCCAGCTCAGAGGGACAGAACTATGGCTACACCTTC. Complete variable domain (other parts from reference TRBV18 and TRBJ1-2): NAGVMQNPRHLVRRRGQEARLRCSPMKGHSHVYWYRQLPEEGLKFMVYLQKENIIDESGMPKERFSAEFPKEGPSILRIQQVVRGDSAAYFCASSEGQNYGYTFGSGTRLTVV.

The chain uses TRBV28 and TRBJ1-5, with 7 nucleotides matching TRBD1. Per germline, CDR1 MDHEN and CDR2 SYDVKM. The CDR3 runs to 17 residues. J was trimmed by 0 bases and V by 6 bases; bases with no gene match: 11. CDR3 DNA sequence: TGTGCCAGCAGACAAGACAGGGCGGTAAATAGCAATCAGCCCCAGCATTTT. Encoded protein: CASRQDRAVNSNQPQHF.

The gene calls are TRBV14 and TRBJ1-3, with D maybe TRBD1 (5 bases). Germline loops: CDR1 SGHDN, CDR2 FVKESK. V was cut by 1 base and J by 0 bases, with 10 bases left in between. CDR3 length: 16 amino acids. The CDR3 sequence is CASSQGYRNSGNTIYF. In DNA, the CDR3 is TGTGCCAGCAGCCAAGGGTACAGGAACTCTGGAAACACCATATATTTT.

The chain combines TRBV28 with TRBJ1-2; D call uncertain. Trimming took 1 base from V and 8 from J, leaving 14 bases between them. CDR3 length: 14 residues. The germline gives CDR1 MDHEN, CDR2 SYDVKM. The CDR3 bases are TGTGCCAGCAGTTTATCAGGTCTGGCGGGGGGCTACACCTTC. Amino acids: CASSLSGLAGGYTF.

The J gene is TRBJ2-5, the V gene TRBV5-1; 7 positions match TRBD1. CDR1 is SGHRS and CDR2 is YFSETQ in the germline V gene. V was pared by 4 bases and J by 0 bases, with 6 bases of the junction left unmatched. The CDR3 is made up of 15 amino acids. CDR3 coding DNA: TGCGCCAGCAGCACGGGGACAGCTTACCAAGAGACCCAGTACTTC. This translates into CASSTGTAYQETQYF.

The gene calls are TRBV7-8 and TRBJ1-1; 9 positions match TRBD1. CDR1 is SGHVS and CDR2 is FQNEAQ in the germline V gene. The J segment lost 0 bases and the V segment lost 3 bases, leaving 2 bases of the junction unmatched. The CDR3 sequence is 15 residues long. The CDR3 sequence: CASSLTGGMNTEAFF. CDR3 coding DNA: TGTGCCAGCAGCTTGACAGGGGGGATGAACACTGAAGCTTTCTTT.